A selection of T cell receptor beta chains follows, all from one sample in a study of cytomegalovirus exposure and HLA in healthy donors. Sequencing used immunoSEQ multiplex PCR; TCRdb keeps in-frame clones, though not all of them. The sample holds 110,000 to 150,000 clones, about 82% seen once. The sample was PBMCs. These receptors came from a male donor in good health and CMV-seronegative. The CDR3 runs from the conserved cysteine through the conserved F or W. D genes are given only for firm matches. Not every row has a clone size; where given, it reads once, few, many or a size class.

v_call: TRBV2
j_call: TRBJ2-5
d_call: -
clone_size: -
cdr3_nt: TGTGCCAGCCACGTTAACCCGAGCGGTGAGACCCAGTACTTC
cdr3_aa: CASHVNPSGETQYF

v_call: TRBV7-2
j_call: TRBJ1-5
d_call: TRBD1
clone_size: once
cdr3_nt: TGTGCCAGCAGCTCGGACAGGGGGCGAAATCAGCCCCAGCATTTT
cdr3_aa: CASSSDRGRNQPQHF

v_call: TRBV5-1
j_call: TRBJ2-3
d_call: TRBD1
clone_size: -
cdr3_nt: TGCGCCAGCAGCTTTGGGACAGGGGGCATGACAGATACGCAGTATTTT
cdr3_aa: CASSFGTGGMTDTQYF

v_call: TRBV6-5
j_call: TRBJ1-1
d_call: -
clone_size: -
cdr3_nt: TGTGCCAGCAGTTACTCCGCGCAGGAGGGAGCTTTCTTT
cdr3_aa: CASSYSAQEGAFF

v_call: TRBV2
j_call: TRBJ2-4
d_call: TRBD2
clone_size: -
cdr3_nt: TGTGCCAGCATCATGCAGCGGGGCCTAGCCAAAAACATTCAGTACTTC
cdr3_aa: CASIMQRGLAKNIQYF

v_call: TRBV19
j_call: TRBJ2-7
d_call: -
clone_size: -
cdr3_nt: TGTGCCAGTAGTTCCGACGGAGTCTACGAGCAGTACTTC
cdr3_aa: CASSSDGVYEQYF

v_call: TRBV14
j_call: TRBJ2-1
d_call: -
clone_size: -
cdr3_nt: TGTGCCAGCAGCCAAGCCAGGGGGCGGGGGGAGCAGTTCTTC
cdr3_aa: CASSQARGRGEQFF

v_call: TRBV9
j_call: TRBJ2-3
d_call: TRBD1
clone_size: -
cdr3_nt: TGTGCCAGCAGCGGGGGACAGGGGGCCTTAGAGGCCACAGATACGCAGTATTTT
cdr3_aa: CASSGGQGALEATDTQYF

v_call: TRBV19
j_call: TRBJ1-2
d_call: TRBD1
clone_size: -
cdr3_nt: TGTGCCAGTCGGGACAGGGGGTATAGCTATGGCTACACCTTC
cdr3_aa: CASRDRGYSYGYTF

v_call: TRBV7-8
j_call: TRBJ2-6
d_call: -
clone_size: -
cdr3_nt: TGTGCCACATCGGCGGGTTCTGGGGCCAACGTCCTGACTTTC
cdr3_aa: CATSAGSGANVLTF

v_call: TRBV29-1
j_call: TRBJ1-2
d_call: TRBD1
clone_size: -
cdr3_nt: TGCAGCGCTACTGGGACAGCCCTTCGCGGCTACACCTTC
cdr3_aa: CSATGTALRGYTF

v_call: TRBV27
j_call: TRBJ1-4
d_call: TRBD1
clone_size: -
cdr3_nt: TGTGCCAGCAGGAATGACAGGGGTACACTGTTTTTT
cdr3_aa: CASRNDRGTLFF

v_call: TRBV28
j_call: TRBJ2-7
d_call: -
clone_size: -
cdr3_nt: TGTGCCAGCAGCCCCGGACAGCTCCCCTACGAGCAGTACTTC
cdr3_aa: CASSPGQLPYEQYF

v_call: TRBV2
j_call: TRBJ2-5
d_call: TRBD2
clone_size: -
cdr3_nt: TGTGCCAGCAGTGAACCCGGACTAGCGGGATTTCAAGAGACCCAGTACTTC
cdr3_aa: CASSEPGLAGFQETQYF

v_call: TRBV4-1
j_call: TRBJ2-7
d_call: -
clone_size: -
cdr3_nt: TGCGCCAGCAGCCCAATGGAGGAAGGGTACGAGCAGTACTTC
cdr3_aa: CASSPMEEGYEQYF

v_call: TRBV6-5
j_call: TRBJ2-7
d_call: TRBD1
clone_size: -
cdr3_nt: TGTGCCAGCAGTGGCCGCACAGGGGGCCCCCACGAGCAGTACTTC
cdr3_aa: CASSGRTGGPHEQYF

v_call: TRBV18
j_call: TRBJ2-7
d_call: TRBD1
clone_size: -
cdr3_nt: TGTGCCAGCTCACCTTCGGGACAGGCCCCAGGAATCGAGCAGTACTTC
cdr3_aa: CASSPSGQAPGIEQYF

v_call: TRBV13
j_call: TRBJ2-7
d_call: TRBD1
clone_size: -
cdr3_nt: TGTGCCAGCAGCGCTACCGGGACAGCCATATCGGGGCTCGGCTACGAGCAGTACTTC
cdr3_aa: CASSATGTAISGLGYEQYF

v_call: TRBV19
j_call: TRBJ1-4
d_call: -
clone_size: -
cdr3_nt: TGTGCCAGTAGTATCCGCGGCGGAGGGAGAATGGAAAAACTGTTTTTT
cdr3_aa: CASSIRGGGRMEKLFF

v_call: TRBV28
j_call: TRBJ2-7
d_call: TRBD2
clone_size: -
cdr3_nt: TGTGCCAGCAGTCCCCTCGGGACTAGGGACGCCTACGAGCAGTACTTC
cdr3_aa: CASSPLGTRDAYEQYF

v_call: TRBV7-6
j_call: TRBJ2-1
d_call: -
clone_size: -
cdr3_nt: TGTGCCAGCAGCTTAGGAGAGGGGGGGCGTCGGTTGTCTGAGCAGTTCTTC
cdr3_aa: CASSLGEGGRRLSEQFF

v_call: TRBV7-2
j_call: TRBJ2-1
d_call: TRBD2
clone_size: -
cdr3_nt: TGTGCCAGCAGCTCTGCTAGCGGGGGATACAATGAGCAGTTCTTC
cdr3_aa: CASSSASGGYNEQFF

v_call: TRBV9
j_call: TRBJ1-2
d_call: TRBD1
clone_size: few
cdr3_nt: TGTGCCAGCAGCGTAGGACAGGGAGATGGCTACACCTTC
cdr3_aa: CASSVGQGDGYTF